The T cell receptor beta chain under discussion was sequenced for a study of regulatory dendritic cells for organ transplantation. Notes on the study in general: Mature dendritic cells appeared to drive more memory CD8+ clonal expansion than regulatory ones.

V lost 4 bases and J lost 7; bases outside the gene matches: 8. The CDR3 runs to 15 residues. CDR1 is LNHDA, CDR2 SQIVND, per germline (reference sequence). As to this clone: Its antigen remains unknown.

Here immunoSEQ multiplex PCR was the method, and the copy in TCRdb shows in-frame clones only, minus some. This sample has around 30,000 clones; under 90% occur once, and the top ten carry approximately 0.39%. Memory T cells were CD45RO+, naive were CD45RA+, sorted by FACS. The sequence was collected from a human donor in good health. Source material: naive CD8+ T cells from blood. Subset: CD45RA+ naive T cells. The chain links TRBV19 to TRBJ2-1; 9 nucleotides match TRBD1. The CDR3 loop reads CASSTDRGILNEQFF. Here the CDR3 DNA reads TGTGCCAGTAGTACGGACAGGGGAATCCTTAATGAGCAGTTCTTC.